This paragraph covers one TCR beta chain sequence. The table came from immunoSEQ multiplex PCR; TCRdb's copy has only in-frame clones and leaves some out. The sample records 13,000 to 15,000 clones, approximately 48% being singletons. The sample comes from a study of cytotoxic CD8 clonotypes in ibrutinib-treated CLL. This clonotype originated in a human donor with chronic lymphocytic leukemia. Specimen: PBMCs, collected at an approximately 23-month disease-progression time point, from a patient treated with ibrutinib.

This CDR3 reads CASSFGQGSIYEQYF. The CDR3 DNA reads as TGTGCCAGCAGCTTCGGACAGGGAAGCATCTACGAGCAGTACTTC. The chain carries TRBV5-4 and TRBJ2-7; 8 bases line up with TRBD1. Germline CDR1 SGHNT, CDR2 YYREEE (reference sequence). Trimming removed 2 bases from V and 3 bases from J; junction bases left unmatched: 7. The length of the CDR3 is 15 residues.